Detailed here is one T cell receptor beta chain. Its antigen is not known. The entry originates in a study of Tregs in tolerant kidney transplant recipients. Broader study findings: Few patients were studied, so findings need validation in larger groups.

Related graft donors supplied nonmyeloablative bone marrow transplants, and mixed chimerism was transient. TCRdb's copy holds only in-frame clones and misses some; the assay was immunoSEQ multiplex PCR. In total, the table holds approximately 30,000 clones. Sequences were derived from CD4+ T cells from blood (PBMCs), sampled 24 months after the transplant. This TCR was sampled from a human patient who received a combined kidney and bone marrow transplant. These T cells may partly come from the graft donor.

The sequenced CDR3 bases are TGTGCCAGCAGTGCCCTAACTAGCGGGAGGCTATACGAG. Its protein is CASSALTSGRLYE. The entire CDR3 sequence reads CASSALTSGRLYEQYF. The J gene is TRBJ2-7, the V gene TRBV28; 12 positions agree with TRBD2. The observed sequence ends 3 residues before the CDR3 terminus, with the missing tail filled in from the germline J gene. The junction had 9 bases not matched to a gene; V was cut back by 5 bases and J by 4 bases. The CDR3 has 16 amino acids. Germline V gene lookup returns CDR1 MDHEN and CDR2 SYDVKM.